This entry concerns a single TCR beta chain. Antigen unknown. This sample was taken from a study of graft-versus-host responses after intestinal transplantation. Study at large: Recipients had transplants, and these were multivisceral, liver-intestinal, or isolated intestinal. Following induction with anti-thymocyte globulin, all recipients were given tacrolimus and steroids for two to three years.

Germline V CDR1 and CDR2: SEHNR, FQNEAQ (reference sequence). The V and J ends lost 4 bases and 0 bases respectively, with 14 bases between them. The CDR3 is 16 amino acids. Sequenced by immunoSEQ multiplex PCR; TCRdb stores in-frame clones only, minus some. The sample gives over 75,000 clones, around 93% of which show up once; about 0.073% is in the top ten. Study-wide results and limits: Recipient marrow held GvH clones, some first seen in ileum or blood. Circulating GvH clone levels at their peak were associated with HvG declines (early post-transplant).

This specimen consisted of unstimulated CD8+ T cells sorted from spleen or lymph node cells, obtained before transplant. The chain links TRBV7-9 to TRBJ2-3; TRBD1 might be the D (5 bases). The clonotype originates from a human donor who was the organ donor for an intestinal transplant. Here the CDR3 reads CASSWTRAASTDTQYF. CDR3 DNA: TGTGCCAGCAGCTGGACACGAGCCGCTAGCACAGATACGCAGTATTTT.